Below are 2 T cell receptor beta chains sequenced from a single sample in a study of blood T cell repertoires in COVID-19. Profiling relied on immunoSEQ multiplex PCR, and the TCRdb table lists in-frame clones only, not all of them. The table shows 250,000 to 300,000 clones, with over 75% occurring only once. What was sequenced was PBMCs or T cells enriched from blood (not recorded which). The source of these receptors is a woman aged 25 to 39 who had recovered from COVID-19.

This chain joins TRBV5-3 and TRBJ1-5; tentative D call: TRBD1 (5 bases). TRBV5-3 carries the ORF label, with uncertain function. This CDR3 comprises 14 residues. V dropped 1 base and J dropped 2 bases, with 7 bases sitting between them. The CDR3 reads CARSLPRGNQPQHF. The CDR3 nucleotides read TGTGCCAGAAGCTTGCCCAGGGGCAATCAGCCCCAGCATTTT.

This rearrangement joins TRBV5-1 to TRBJ1-6; D remains unclear. Germline CDR1 reads SGHRS; CDR2 reads YFSETQ. V was shortened by 5 bases and J by 8 bases, with 14 bases between the two germline ends. The CDR3 is 14 amino acids. CDR3 coding DNA: TGCGCCAGCAGTTCTAGAGTCCGGGATTCACCCCTCCACTTT. As protein: CASSSRVRDSPLHF.